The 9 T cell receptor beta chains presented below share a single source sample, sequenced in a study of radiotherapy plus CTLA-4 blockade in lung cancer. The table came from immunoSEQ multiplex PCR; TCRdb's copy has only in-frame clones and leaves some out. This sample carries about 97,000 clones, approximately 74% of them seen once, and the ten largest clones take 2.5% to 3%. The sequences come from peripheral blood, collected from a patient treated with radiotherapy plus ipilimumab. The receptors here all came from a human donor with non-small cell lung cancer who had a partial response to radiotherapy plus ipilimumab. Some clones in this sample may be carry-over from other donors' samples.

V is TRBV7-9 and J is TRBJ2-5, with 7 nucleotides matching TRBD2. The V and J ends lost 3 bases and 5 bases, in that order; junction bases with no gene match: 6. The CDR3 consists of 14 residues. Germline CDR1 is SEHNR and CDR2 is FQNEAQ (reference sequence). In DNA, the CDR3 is TGTGCCAGCAGCTTGGGGGGGAACGCTGAGACCCAGTACTTC. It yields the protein CASSLGGNAETQYF.

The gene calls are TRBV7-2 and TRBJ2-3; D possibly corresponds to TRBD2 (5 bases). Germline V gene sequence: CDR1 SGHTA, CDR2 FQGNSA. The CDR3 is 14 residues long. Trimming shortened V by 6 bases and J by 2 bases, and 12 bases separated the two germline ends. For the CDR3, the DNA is TGTGCCAGCAGTCCGTCGCGGGTCACAGATACGCAGTATTTT. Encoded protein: CASSPSRVTDTQYF.

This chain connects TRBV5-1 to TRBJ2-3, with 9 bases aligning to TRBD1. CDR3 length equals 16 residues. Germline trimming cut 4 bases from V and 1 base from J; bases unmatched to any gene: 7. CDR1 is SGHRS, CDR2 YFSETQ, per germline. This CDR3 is CASSITGGAGTDTQYF. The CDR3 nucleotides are TGCGCCAGCAGCATAACAGGGGGCGCCGGCACAGATACGCAGTATTTT.

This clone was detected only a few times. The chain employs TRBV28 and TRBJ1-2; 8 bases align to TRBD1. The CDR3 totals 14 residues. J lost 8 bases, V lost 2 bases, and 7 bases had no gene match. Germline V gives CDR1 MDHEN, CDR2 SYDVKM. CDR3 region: CASSLMDRDGGYTF. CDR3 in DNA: TGTGCCAGCAGTTTAATGGACAGGGATGGCGGCTACACCTTC.

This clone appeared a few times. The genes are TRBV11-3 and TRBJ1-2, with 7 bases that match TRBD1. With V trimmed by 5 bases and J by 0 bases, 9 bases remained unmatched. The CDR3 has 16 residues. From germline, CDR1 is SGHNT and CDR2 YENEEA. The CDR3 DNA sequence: TGTGCCAGCAGCCCCCCGGGACAGAGAGCTAACTATGGCTACACCTTC. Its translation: CASSPPGQRANYGYTF.

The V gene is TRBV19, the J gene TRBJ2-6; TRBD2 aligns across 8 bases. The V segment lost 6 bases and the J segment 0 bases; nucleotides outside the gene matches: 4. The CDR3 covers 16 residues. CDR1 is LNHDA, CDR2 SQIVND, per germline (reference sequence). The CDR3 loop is CASRGSGNSGANVLTF. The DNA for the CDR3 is TGTGCCAGTAGAGGTAGCGGGAACTCTGGGGCCAACGTCCTGACTTTC.

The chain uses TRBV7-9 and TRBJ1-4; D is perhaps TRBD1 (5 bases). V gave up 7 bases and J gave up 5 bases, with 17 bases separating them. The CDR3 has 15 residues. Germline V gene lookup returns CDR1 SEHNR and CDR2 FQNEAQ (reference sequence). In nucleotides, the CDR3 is TGTGCCAGCACCCTCATCGGGGGGGGGAATGAAAAACTGTTTTTT. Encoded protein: CASTLIGGGNEKLFF.

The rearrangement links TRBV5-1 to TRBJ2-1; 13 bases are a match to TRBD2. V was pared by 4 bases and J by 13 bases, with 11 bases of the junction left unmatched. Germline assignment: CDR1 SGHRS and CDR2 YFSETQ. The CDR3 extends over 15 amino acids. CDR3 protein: CASSTTSGGDLVQFF. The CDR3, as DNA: TGCGCCAGCAGCACAACTAGCGGGGGGGATTTGGTCCAGTTCTTC.

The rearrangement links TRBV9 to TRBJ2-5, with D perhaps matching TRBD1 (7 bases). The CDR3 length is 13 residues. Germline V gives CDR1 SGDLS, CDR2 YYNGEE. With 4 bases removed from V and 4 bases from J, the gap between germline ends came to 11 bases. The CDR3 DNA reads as TGTGCCAGCAGCCCAGGGGGGACAGAGACCCAGTACTTC. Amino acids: CASSPGGTETQYF.